This TCR beta chain originates from a study of blood T cell repertoires in COVID-19. Across the whole study: Acute and convalescent COVID-19 samples came from the United States, Italy and Spain.

Trimming took 5 bases from V and 9 from J, leaving 19 bases between them. The CDR3 has 15 residues. Germline CDR1 SEHNR, CDR2 FQNEAQ (reference sequence). Participant age was roughly 18 to 90 years, and participants resided in fewer than 25 US areas. Recovered status in Cohort 3 required two negative PCRs, clearance, or symptom resolution. Per the study methods: Nucleated cell counts were estimated from reference gene primer amplification. Only in-frame clones appear in the TCRdb table, and some are missing; sequencing was by immunoSEQ multiplex PCR. V, J and clone size derive from that table, while D and trimming were established from the DNA sequence. The sample holds a few hundred thousand clones; 87% are singletons and the top ten take approximately 5.2%.

Sample: PBMCs or T cells enriched from blood (not recorded which). The source is a woman aged 30 to 39 who had recovered from COVID-19. The chain recombines TRBV7-9 with TRBJ2-2, with D possibly being TRBD1 (6 bases). The CDR3 coding sequence is TGTGCCAGCAGCAAACAGGGTAACGCGGCCAGGGAGCTGTTTTTT. Encoded protein: CASSKQGNAARELFF. Combining the CDR3 with reference TRBV7-9 and TRBJ2-2 gives the whole variable domain DTGVSQNPRHKITKRGQNVTFRCDPISEHNRLYWYRQTLGQGPEFLTYFQNEAQLEKSRLLSDRFSAERPKGSFSTLEIQRTEQGDSAMYLCASSKQGNAARELFFGEGSRLTVL.